These 8 T cell receptor beta chains were all obtained from the same sample, sequenced in a study of CXCR3-negative and CXCR3-positive naive CD8 T cells. UMI-tagged TRB cDNA libraries were built via 5' RACE. TCRdb reprocessed the 5' RACE reads and keeps a single row for each CDR3 protein, giving no DNA. The sample has about 28,000 distinct CDR3 sequences, and its top ten clones hold 10%. The sequenced material came from memory CD8+ T cells from blood. The receptor source for this set is a human donor in good health. Some clones in this sample may be carry-over from other donors' samples.

The chain uses TRBV14 and TRBJ2-2. The CDR3 consists of 13 residues. Germline CDR1 and CDR2: SGHDN and FVKESK. The CDR3 protein is CASSQVDTGELFF.

According to its frequency, this clonotype is medium-sized. The V gene is TRBV7-9, the J gene TRBJ2-1; absent DNA, TCRdb's TRBD2 call cannot be checked. CDR3 length: 11 residues. Germline V gene lookup returns CDR1 SEHNR and CDR2 FQNEAQ (reference sequence). CDR3 sequence reads: CASSPQRDQFF.

This chain joins TRBV12-3 or TRBV12-4 and TRBJ2-7; TCRdb's D gene call, TRBD1, goes unchecked for lack of DNA. This CDR3 comprises 16 residues. CDR3: CASSTLMRQGEYEQYF.

The chain couples TRBV6-2 or TRBV6-3 to TRBJ2-3; TCRdb outputs TRBD1, but without DNA this stays unchecked. The CDR3 contains 15 residues. Germline assignment: CDR1 MNHEY and CDR2 SVGEGT. The CDR3 loop is CASSYGSRESDTQYF.

This rearrangement joins TRBV25-1 to TRBJ1-1; TCRdb's D call, TRBD1, is unchecked because there is no DNA. Per the germline V gene, CDR1 is MGHDK and CDR2 is SYGVNS. This CDR3 contains 16 residues. This CDR3 reads CASSESPQGLNTEAFF. Looking up the rest from reference TRBV25-1 and TRBJ1-1 gives the full variable domain: EADIYQTPRYLVIGTGKKITLECSQTMGHDKMYWYQQDPGMELHLIHYSYGVNSTEKGDLSSESTVSRIRTEHFPLTLESARPSHTSQYLCASSESPQGLNTEAFFGQGTRLTVV.

This chain connects TRBV5-1 to TRBJ2-4; TCRdb names TRBD1, which stays unverified in the absence of DNA. The CDR3 loop spans 16 amino acids. The germline V gene encodes CDR1 SGHRS and CDR2 YFSETQ. CDR3: CASSPGETRAKNIQYF.

The J gene is TRBJ1-5, the V gene TRBV6-1. Germline V CDR1 and CDR2: MNHNS, SASEGT. The CDR3 extends over 14 amino acids. The CDR3 here is CASSEEMANQPQHF.

This chain joins TRBV27 and TRBJ1-1. The CDR3 sequence is 14 residues long. Looked up from germline, CDR1 is MNHEY and CDR2 is SMNVEV (reference sequence). Here the CDR3 reads CASSFFAENTEAFF.